This T cell receptor (beta chain) was profiled in a study of cytomegalovirus exposure and HLA in healthy donors. The primer mix had 60 Vbeta and 13 Jbeta primers. Method: immunoSEQ multiplex PCR; TCRdb's copy keeps in-frame clones and lacks some. The sample's table shows under 50,000 clones. The sample was PBMCs. The sequence was obtained from a male donor in good health and CMV-seronegative.

CDR3 nucleotides: TGTGCCAGCACGCACGGGGCGGGGGGTCCAGATACGCAGTATTTT. Its translation is CASTHGAGGPDTQYF. V usage is TRBV13 and J usage is TRBJ2-3, with 8 bases matching TRBD2. Germline lookup yields CDR1 PRHDT and CDR2 FYEKMQ (reference sequence). CDR3 length: 15 residues. V was clipped by 7 bases and J by 4 bases; unmatched bases: 10.